The present entry profiles one TCR beta chain with its context. Antigen: not known. This specimen comes from a study of radiotherapy plus CTLA-4 blockade in lung cancer. Overall study findings and caveats: Among reported predictors of response, early blood T cell clone dynamics with interferon-beta performed best. Peripheral blood showed expansion of tumor-derived TCR clones after radiotherapy and ipilimumab.

Assay: immunoSEQ multiplex PCR; the TCRdb copy retains only in-frame clones and omits some. The top ten clones hold roughly 26% of a sample with approximately 94,000 clones, approximately 78% of them seen once. This CDR3 is 13 amino acids long. Germline CDR1 is GTSNPN and CDR2 is SVGIG (reference sequence). The V end was cut by 1 base, the J end by 6 bases, with 13 bases between. Ipilimumab-mediated CTLA-4 blockade plus focal radiation was given to patients having chemo-refractory metastatic non-small-cell lung cancer. This sequence joins TRBV30 and TRBJ2-7; D uncertain. The sequence was collected from a human donor with non-small cell lung cancer that progressed on radiotherapy plus ipilimumab. The input for sequencing was peripheral blood, taken from a patient treated with radiotherapy plus ipilimumab. DNA of the CDR3: TGTGCCTGGAGTGGTCCCCGTCGAACCGAGCAGTACTTC. Its translation: CAWSGPRRTEQYF.